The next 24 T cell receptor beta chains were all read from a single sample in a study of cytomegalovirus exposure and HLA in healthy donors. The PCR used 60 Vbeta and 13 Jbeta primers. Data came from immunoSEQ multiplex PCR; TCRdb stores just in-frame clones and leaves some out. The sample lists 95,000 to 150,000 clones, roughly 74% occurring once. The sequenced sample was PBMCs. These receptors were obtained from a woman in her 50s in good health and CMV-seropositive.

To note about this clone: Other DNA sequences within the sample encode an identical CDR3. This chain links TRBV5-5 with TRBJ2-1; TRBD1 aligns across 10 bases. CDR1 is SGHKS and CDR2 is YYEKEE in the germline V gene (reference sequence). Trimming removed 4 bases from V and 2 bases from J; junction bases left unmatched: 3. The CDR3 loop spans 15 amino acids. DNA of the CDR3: TGTGCCAGCAGCGGGGGGACAGGGGCCTACAATGAGCAGTTCTTC. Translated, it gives CASSGGTGAYNEQFF. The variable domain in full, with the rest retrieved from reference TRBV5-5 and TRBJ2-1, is DAGVTQSPTHLIKTRGQQVTLRCSPISGHKSVSWYQQVLGQGPQFIFQYYEKEERGRGNFPDRFSARQFPNYSSELNVNALLLGDSALYLCASSGGTGAYNEQFFGPGTRLTVL.

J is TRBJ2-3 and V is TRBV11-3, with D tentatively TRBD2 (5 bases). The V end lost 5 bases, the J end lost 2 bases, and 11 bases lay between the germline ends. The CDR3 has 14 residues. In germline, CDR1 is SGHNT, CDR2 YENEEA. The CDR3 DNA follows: TGTGCCAGCAGCCGGGCGGGTTACACAGATACGCAGTATTTT. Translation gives CASSRAGYTDTQYF. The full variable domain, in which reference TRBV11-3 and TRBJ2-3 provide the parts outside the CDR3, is EAGVVQSPRYKIIEKKQPVAFWCNPISGHNTLYWYLQNLGQGPELLIRYENEEAVDDSQLPKDRFSAERLKGVDSTLKIQPAELGDSAVYLCASSRAGYTDTQYFGPGTRLTVL.

CDR3 bases: TGTGCCAGCAGTCGAGCGGGGGCCCTCACAGATACGCAGTATTTT. Its translation: CASSRAGALTDTQYF. The V gene is TRBV6-4, the J gene TRBJ2-3, with 8 bases aligning to TRBD2. Trimming at V came to 5 bases and at J to 2 bases, leaving 6 bases not matched to a gene. CDR1 is MRHNA and CDR2 is SNTAGT in the germline V gene. This CDR3 is built from 15 residues.

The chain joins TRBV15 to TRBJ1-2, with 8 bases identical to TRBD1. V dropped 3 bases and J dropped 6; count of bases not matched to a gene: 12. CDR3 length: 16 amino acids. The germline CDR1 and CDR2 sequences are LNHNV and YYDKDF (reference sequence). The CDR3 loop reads CATSRAGQGVVNGYTF. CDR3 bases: TGTGCCACCAGCAGGGCTGGACAGGGTGTGGTGAATGGCTACACCTTC.

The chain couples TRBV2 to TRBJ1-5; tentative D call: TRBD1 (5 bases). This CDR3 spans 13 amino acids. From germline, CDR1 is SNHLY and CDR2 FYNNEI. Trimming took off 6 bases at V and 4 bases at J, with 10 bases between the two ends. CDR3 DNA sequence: TGTGCCAGCAGGATGGAGGGGAATCAGCCCCAGCATTTT. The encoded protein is CASRMEGNQPQHF.

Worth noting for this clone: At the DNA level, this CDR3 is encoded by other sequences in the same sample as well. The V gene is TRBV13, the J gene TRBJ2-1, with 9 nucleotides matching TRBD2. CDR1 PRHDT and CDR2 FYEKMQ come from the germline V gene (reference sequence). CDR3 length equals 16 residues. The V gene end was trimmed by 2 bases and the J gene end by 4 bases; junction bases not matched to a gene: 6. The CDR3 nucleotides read TGTGCCAGCAGCTTATCTGGCGGGGGGGTATACAATGAGCAGTTCTTC. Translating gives CASSLSGGGVYNEQFF.

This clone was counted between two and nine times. This CDR3 reads CASSSLAGGPYNEQFF. The DNA for the CDR3 is TGTGCCAGCAGTTCTTTAGCGGGGGGCCCTTACAATGAGCAGTTCTTC. The chain uses TRBV27 and TRBJ2-1, with 10 bases aligning to TRBD2. J was trimmed by 4 bases and V by 4 bases; bases with no gene match: 7. The CDR3 spans 16 residues. Germline loops: CDR1 MNHEY, CDR2 SMNVEV (reference sequence).

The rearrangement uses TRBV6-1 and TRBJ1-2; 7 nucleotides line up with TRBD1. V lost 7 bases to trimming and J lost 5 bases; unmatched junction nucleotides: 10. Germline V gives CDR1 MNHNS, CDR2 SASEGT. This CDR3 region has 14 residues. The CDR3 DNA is TGTGCCAGCAACCGACAGGGCTTAGGGTATGGCTACACCTTC. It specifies CASNRQGLGYGYTF.

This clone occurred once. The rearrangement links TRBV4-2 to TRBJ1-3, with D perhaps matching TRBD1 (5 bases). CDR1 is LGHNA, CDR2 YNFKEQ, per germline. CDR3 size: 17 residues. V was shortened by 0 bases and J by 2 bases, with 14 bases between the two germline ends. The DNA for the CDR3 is TGTGCCAGCAGCCAAGACGCCCCACCAGGGACTGGAAACACCATATATTTT. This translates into CASSQDAPPGTGNTIYF.

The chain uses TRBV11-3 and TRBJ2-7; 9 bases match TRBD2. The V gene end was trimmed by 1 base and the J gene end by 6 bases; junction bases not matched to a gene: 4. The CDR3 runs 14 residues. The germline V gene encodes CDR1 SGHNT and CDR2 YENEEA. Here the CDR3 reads CASSLGGGDREQYF. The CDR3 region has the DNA TGTGCCAGCAGCTTAGGCGGGGGGGACCGCGAGCAGTACTTC.

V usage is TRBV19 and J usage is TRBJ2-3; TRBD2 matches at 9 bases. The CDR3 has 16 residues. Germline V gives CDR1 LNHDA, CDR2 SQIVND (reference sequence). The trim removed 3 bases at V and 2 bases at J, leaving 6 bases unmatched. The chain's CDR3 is CASSMAGGGDTDTQYF. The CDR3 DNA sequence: TGTGCCAGTAGTATGGCCGGCGGGGGGGACACAGATACGCAGTATTTT.

CDR3 sequence reads: CASSTLRSSSGNTIYF. CDR3 DNA sequence: TGTGCCAGCAGCACCCTCAGGTCGAGCTCTGGAAACACCATATATTTT. The V and J genes are TRBV11-2 and TRBJ1-3; unclear D gene. Germline loops: CDR1 SGHAT, CDR2 FQNNGV. The CDR3 totals 16 residues. Trimming left V 5 bases short and J 0 bases short, with 14 bases between.

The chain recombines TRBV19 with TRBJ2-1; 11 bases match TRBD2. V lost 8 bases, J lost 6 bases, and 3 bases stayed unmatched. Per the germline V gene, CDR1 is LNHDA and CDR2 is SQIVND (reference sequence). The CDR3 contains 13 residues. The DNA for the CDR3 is TGTGCCAGTGGTAGCGGGGGGGTCAATGAGCAGTTCTTC. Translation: CASGSGGVNEQFF.

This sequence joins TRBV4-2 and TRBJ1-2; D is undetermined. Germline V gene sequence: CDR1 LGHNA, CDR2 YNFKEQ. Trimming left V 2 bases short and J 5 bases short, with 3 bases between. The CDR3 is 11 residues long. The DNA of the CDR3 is TGTGCCAGCAGCCAAACTTATGGCTACACCTTC. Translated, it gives CASSQTYGYTF.

This CDR3 is CSVRGSTGELFF. The CDR3, as DNA: TGCAGCGTTAGGGGGAGCACCGGGGAGCTGTTTTTT. The V gene is TRBV29-1, the J gene TRBJ2-2; tentative D call: TRBD1 (6 bases). Germline V lookup: CDR1 SQVTM, CDR2 ANQGSEA. This CDR3 contains 12 residues. Deletions cut 5 bases from V and 4 bases from J, with 8 bases between.

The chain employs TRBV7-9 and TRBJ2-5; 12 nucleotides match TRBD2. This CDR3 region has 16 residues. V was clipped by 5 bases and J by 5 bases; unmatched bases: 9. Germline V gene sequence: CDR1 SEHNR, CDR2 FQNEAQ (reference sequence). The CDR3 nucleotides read TGTGCCAGCAGCCGGGCTAGCGGGGGGGCGTACGAGACCCAGTACTTC. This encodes CASSRASGGAYETQYF.

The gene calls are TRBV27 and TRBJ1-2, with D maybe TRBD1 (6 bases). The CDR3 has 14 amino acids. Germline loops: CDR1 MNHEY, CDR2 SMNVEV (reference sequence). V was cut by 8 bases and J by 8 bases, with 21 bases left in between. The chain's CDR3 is CASGSNRAFDGYTF. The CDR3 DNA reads TGTGCCAGCGGGAGTAACAGGGCCTTCGACGGCTACACCTTC.

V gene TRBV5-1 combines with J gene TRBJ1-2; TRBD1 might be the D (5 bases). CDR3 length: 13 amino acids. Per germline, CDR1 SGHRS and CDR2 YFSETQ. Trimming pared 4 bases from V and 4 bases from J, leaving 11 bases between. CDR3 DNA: TGCGCCAGCAGCCCAGACAGCTTCTATGGCTACACCTTC. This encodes CASSPDSFYGYTF.

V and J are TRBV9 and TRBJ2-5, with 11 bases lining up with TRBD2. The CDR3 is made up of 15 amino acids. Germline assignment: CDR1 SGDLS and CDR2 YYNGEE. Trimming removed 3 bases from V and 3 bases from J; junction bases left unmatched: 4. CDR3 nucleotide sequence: TGTGCCAGCAGCGCAATGACTAGCGGGAAAGAGACCCAGTACTTC. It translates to CASSAMTSGKETQYF.

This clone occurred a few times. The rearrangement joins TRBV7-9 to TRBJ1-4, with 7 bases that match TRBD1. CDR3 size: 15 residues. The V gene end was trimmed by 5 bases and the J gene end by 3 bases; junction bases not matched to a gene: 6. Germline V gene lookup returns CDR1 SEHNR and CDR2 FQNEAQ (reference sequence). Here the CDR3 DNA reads TGTGCCAGCAGCCTACGACAGGGTCCTAATGAAAAACTGTTTTTT. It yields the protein CASSLRQGPNEKLFF.

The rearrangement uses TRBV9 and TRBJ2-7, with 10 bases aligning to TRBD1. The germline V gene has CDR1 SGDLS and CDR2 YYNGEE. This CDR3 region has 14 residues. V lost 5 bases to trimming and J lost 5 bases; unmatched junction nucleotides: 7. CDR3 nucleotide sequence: TGTGCCAGCAGTCGTAGGACAGGGGGGCACGAGCAGTACTTC. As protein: CASSRRTGGHEQYF.

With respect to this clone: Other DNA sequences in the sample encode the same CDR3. The CDR3, as DNA: TGTGCCAGCAGCGTAGGAGAGGGTTACGAGCAGTACTTC. As protein: CASSVGEGYEQYF. The genes are TRBV9 and TRBJ2-7; maybe TRBD2 (5 bases). The V gene's germline CDR1 is SGDLS and CDR2 YYNGEE. The CDR3 totals 13 residues. Trimming took 0 bases from V and 4 from J, leaving 8 bases between them.

This CDR3 is CASSEPRVMDEKLFF. For the CDR3, the DNA is TGTGCCAGCAGTGAACCGAGGGTGATGGATGAAAAACTGTTTTTT. The rearrangement links TRBV6-1 to TRBJ1-4; D unresolved. The CDR3 extends over 15 amino acids. V lost 2 bases and J 6 bases, leaving 13 bases between the germline ends. Germline assignment: CDR1 MNHNS and CDR2 SASEGT.

The CDR3 reads CASSQRQVTYEQYF. The CDR3 DNA sequence: TGCGCCAGCAGCCAGAGACAGGTAACCTACGAGCAGTACTTC. The rearrangement uses TRBV4-1 and TRBJ2-7, with a tentative D call TRBD1 (6 bases). Looked up from germline, CDR1 is MGHRA and CDR2 is YSYEKL. The germline V and J ends were trimmed by 3 bases and 2 bases, with 11 bases remaining between them. The CDR3 spans 14 residues.